These 27 T cell receptor beta chains share one sample of origin, sequenced in a study of T cells in Graves' hyperthyroidism and ophthalmopathy. Amplification of TCR beta CDR3 regions was performed using RNA transcripts as template. The HTBI set primed first-round TCR CDR3 RT-PCR. TCRdb fed the multiplex PCR reads into MiXCR, producing one record per CDR3 protein. This table has about 640,000 distinct CDR3 sequences, 20% to 25% appearing once. The sample taken for sequencing was blood. These receptors were obtained from a man under 40 with Graves' ophthalmopathy.

The chain employs TRBV6-1 and TRBJ2-4, with D unresolved. Germline V gene lookup returns CDR1 MNHNS and CDR2 SASEGT. The CDR3 spans 14 residues. V was shortened by 6 bases and J by 8 bases, with 17 bases between the two germline ends. CDR3 DNA: TGTGCCAGCAGAGAGGACGGTTCTAAGGACATTCAGTACTTC. It yields the protein CASREDGSKDIQYF.

This clonotype was detected ten times or more. V is TRBV6-1 and J is TRBJ2-7; D not certain. The CDR3 covers 13 residues. Trimming took 7 bases from V and 4 from J, leaving 14 bases between them. Germline V gene lookup returns CDR1 MNHNS and CDR2 SASEGT. The CDR3 DNA sequence: TGTGCCAGCAAGGGCGGTGTAACTTACGAGCAGTACTTC. It translates to CASKGGVTYEQYF.

This clonotype occurred a few times. V gene TRBV6-1 combines with J gene TRBJ2-7; 8 positions match TRBD2. This CDR3 contains 13 residues. Germline assignment: CDR1 MNHNS and CDR2 SASEGT. Germline trimming cut 5 bases from V and 3 bases from J; bases unmatched to any gene: 3. The chain's CDR3 is CASSYAGGYEQYF. The CDR3 DNA follows: TGTGCCAGCAGTTATGCGGGGGGCTACGAGCAGTACTTC.

The gene calls are TRBV5-6 and TRBJ2-1; 7 bases agree with TRBD1. The CDR3 runs 14 residues. The germline V gene encodes CDR1 SGHDT and CDR2 YYEEEE. J lost 5 bases, V lost 3 bases, and 5 bases had no gene match. The DNA of the CDR3 is TGTGCCAGCAGCTCGGACAGGAAAAACAATGAGCAGTTCTTC. Amino acids: CASSSDRKNNEQFF.

This clonotype was observed a few times. CDR3: CASRGERAYSYNEQFF. The DNA of the CDR3 is TGTGCCAGCAGGGGGGAGCGGGCGTACTCCTACAATGAGCAGTTCTTC. The gene calls are TRBV28 and TRBJ2-1; a weak D match, TRBD2 (6 bases). Deletions cut 6 bases from V and 0 bases from J, with 15 bases between. CDR1 MDHEN and CDR2 SYDVKM come from the germline V gene. This CDR3 comprises 16 residues.

The table lists this clonotype with many counts. The chain carries TRBV5-1 and TRBJ2-5; 7 bases line up with TRBD2. Unmatched junction bases numbered 2, after V lost 7 bases and J lost 2 bases. The germline CDR1 and CDR2 sequences are SGHRS and YFSETQ. This CDR3 contains 12 residues. The CDR3 region is CASRTSQETQYF. CDR3 sequence (DNA): TGCGCCAGCCGGACTAGTCAAGAGACCCAGTACTTC.

This chain uses TRBV20-1 with TRBJ2-1; possible D gene TRBD2, 6 bases. V was cut by 0 bases and J by 2 bases, with 17 bases left in between. Germline CDR1 reads DFQATT; CDR2 reads SNEGSKA (reference sequence). The CDR3 length is 17 residues. Written as DNA, the CDR3 is TGCAGTGCTAGAGATCATCTTCGGGCGGGGACCTACAATGAGCAGTTCTTC. It specifies CSARDHLRAGTYNEQFF.

The V call is TRBV6-1, the J call TRBJ2-1; 8 bases map to TRBD1. Trimming took 6 bases from V and 10 from J; bases not matched to a gene: 5. The CDR3 is 12 amino acids. CDR1 MNHNS and CDR2 SASEGT come from the germline V gene. CDR3 sequence: CASRTGTGEQFF. In nucleotides, the CDR3 is TGTGCCAGCAGGACCGGGACAGGAGAGCAGTTCTTC.

The chain uses TRBV4-2 and TRBJ2-3, with TRBD2 matching over 7 bases. V lost 2 bases to trimming and J lost 2 bases; unmatched junction nucleotides: 7. Germline V lookup: CDR1 LGHNA, CDR2 YNFKEQ. The CDR3 is made up of 16 amino acids. CDR3: CASSQPTGGLTDTQYF. CDR3 DNA sequence: TGTGCCAGCAGCCAACCGACGGGAGGCCTCACAGATACGCAGTATTTT.

This clonotype has ten or more counts. The chain recombines TRBV2 with TRBJ1-1; weak D call: TRBD1 (6 bases). The V and J ends lost 7 bases and 0 bases respectively, with 9 bases between them. The germline gives CDR1 SNHLY, CDR2 FYNNEI. This CDR3 is 13 amino acids long. CDR3 DNA sequence: TGTGCCAGCACGGGACAACTGAACACTGAAGCTTTCTTT. It translates to CASTGQLNTEAFF.

The gene calls are TRBV20-1 and TRBJ2-2, with D hard to call. The CDR3 sequence is 13 residues long. Trimming cost V 4 bases and J 5 bases, with 11 bases left between them. The germline CDR1 and CDR2 sequences are DFQATT and SNEGSKA (reference sequence). The CDR3 DNA is TGCAGTGCTACCCGGAAATTGACCGGGGAGCTGTTTTTT. This sequence encodes CSATRKLTGELFF.

This clonotype was found many times. The chain combines TRBV6-1 with TRBJ2-5; 8 nucleotides line up with TRBD1. This CDR3 has 13 residues. J gave up 3 bases and V 5 bases, and 2 bases lay outside the gene matches. CDR1 is MNHNS, CDR2 SASEGT, per germline. CDR3 amino acids: CASSQTGEETQYF. CDR3 DNA sequence: TGTGCCAGCAGTCAGACAGGGGAAGAGACCCAGTACTTC.

This clonotype was found a few times. J is TRBJ2-3 and V is TRBV7-9; D gene ambiguous. The germline V and J ends were trimmed by 7 bases and 6 bases, with 14 bases remaining between them. This CDR3 spans 13 amino acids. CDR1 SEHNR and CDR2 FQNEAQ come from the germline V gene (reference sequence). In nucleotides, the CDR3 is TGTGCCAGCACTGATCCAACTCGGGATACGCAGTATTTT. Translating gives CASTDPTRDTQYF.

CDR3 sequence reads: CSARDLRGSLIAFF. The CDR3 DNA follows: TGCAGTGCTAGAGATTTAAGGGGTTCTTTAATTGCTTTCTTT. The V call is TRBV20-1, the J call TRBJ1-1; D might be TRBD1 (5 bases). The CDR3 consists of 14 residues. V lost 0 bases and J lost 11, with 19 bases in between. CDR1 and CDR2 (germline): DFQATT, SNEGSKA (reference sequence).

This clonotype was detected a few times. The V gene is TRBV19, the J gene TRBJ2-1; no reliable D call. V shed 3 bases and J shed 9 bases, with 12 bases lying between them. CDR1 LNHDA and CDR2 SQIVND come from the germline V gene (reference sequence). CDR3 length equals 13 residues. As DNA, the CDR3 is TGTGCCAGTAGTATCGCCCTGAGTAGTGAGCAGTTCTTC. Encoded protein: CASSIALSSEQFF.

This clonotype came up many times. V gene TRBV30 combines with J gene TRBJ2-2; TRBD2 aligns across 12 bases. J was trimmed by 7 bases and V by 1 base; bases with no gene match: 13. The germline V gene has CDR1 GTSNPN and CDR2 SVGIG (reference sequence). This CDR3 contains 18 residues. CDR3 in DNA: TGTGCCTGGAGTGCCCCAACCACGACTAGCGGGAGTATCGGGGAGCTGTTTTTT. It encodes CAWSAPTTTSGSIGELFF. Looking up the rest from reference TRBV30 and TRBJ2-2 gives the full variable domain: SQTIHQWPATLVQPVGSPLSLECTVEGTSNPNLYWYRQAAGRGLQLLFYSVGIGQISSEVPQNLSASRPQDRQFILSSKKLLLSDSGFYLCAWSAPTTTSGSIGELFFGEGSRLTVL.

This clonotype was detected a few times. The chain carries TRBV30 and TRBJ2-1, with a tentative D call TRBD2 (5 bases). The CDR3 runs 14 residues. The germline V gene encodes CDR1 GTSNPN and CDR2 SVGIG (reference sequence). Trimming pared 0 bases from V and 0 bases from J, leaving 6 bases between. This chain's CDR3 is CAWSVGSSYNEQFF. The CDR3 DNA reads as TGTGCCTGGAGTGTGGGGAGCTCCTACAATGAGCAGTTCTTC. Supplemented by reference TRBV30 and TRBJ2-1, the full variable domain reads SQTIHQWPATLVQPVGSPLSLECTVEGTSNPNLYWYRQAAGRGLQLLFYSVGIGQISSEVPQNLSASRPQDRQFILSSKKLLLSDSGFYLCAWSVGSSYNEQFFGPGTRLTVL.

This clonotype was seen many times. The chain has TRBV12-3 or TRBV12-4 and TRBJ2-2, with 10 bases identical to TRBD2. Trimming at V came to 0 bases and at J to 7 bases, leaving 14 bases not matched to a gene. The CDR3 totals 19 residues. The chain's CDR3 is CASSLALTLAGKVGGELFF. The DNA of the CDR3 is TGTGCCAGCAGTTTAGCGCTCACACTAGCGGGAAAGGTTGGCGGGGAGCTGTTTTTT.

This clonotype was recorded a few times. V is TRBV2 and J is TRBJ1-4; no definite D call. Germline V gene lookup returns CDR1 SNHLY and CDR2 FYNNEI. With 1 base removed from V and 8 bases from J, the gap between germline ends came to 11 bases. CDR3 length equals 14 residues. The CDR3 DNA is TGTGCCAGCAGTGAAGAGGCTGGAGACGAAAAACTGTTTTTT. As protein: CASSEEAGDEKLFF.

This clonotype was seen many times. The chain combines TRBV18 with TRBJ2-1, with 10 bases matching TRBD1. Looked up from germline, CDR1 is KGHSH and CDR2 is LQKENI. Trimming at V came to 6 bases and at J to 10 bases, leaving 9 bases not matched to a gene. There are 14 residues in the CDR3. The CDR3 loop reads CASSVGQGISEQFF. The CDR3 bases are TGTGCCAGCTCGGTGGGACAGGGGATTTCCGAGCAGTTCTTC.

On this clonotype itself: This sequence may be a read error, since a much larger clone differs from it by one base. This chain connects TRBV11-2 to TRBJ2-7, with D tentatively TRBD1 or TRBD2 (5 bases each). The CDR3 runs 15 residues. Germline-derived CDR1 and CDR2 are SGHAT and FQNNGV. This chain's CDR3 is CASSVRDLNSCEQYF. In nucleotides, the CDR3 is TGTGCCAGCAGCGTCCGGGACCTCAACTCCTGCGAGCAGTACTTC.

This clonotype was seen many times. Germline is not matched at one junction end, which may reflect a read error. The chain joins TRBV7-7 to TRBJ2-1; 9 bases are shared with TRBD2. Germline V lookup: CDR1 SSHAT, CDR2 FNYEAQ (reference sequence). The CDR3 contains 16 residues. The CDR3 spells CASSPGTSPMVGEQFF. In DNA, the CDR3 is TGTGCTAGCAGCCCTGGGACTAGCCCCATGGTGGGCGAGCAGTTCTTC.

The CDR3 is CASSLIGEMETQYF. CDR3 sequence (DNA): TGTGCCAGCAGTTTAATCGGGGAGATGGAGACCCAGTACTTC. The chain is built from TRBV27 and TRBJ2-5; tentatively, D is TRBD2 (5 bases). The germline V gene has CDR1 MNHEY and CDR2 SMNVEV (reference sequence). There are 14 residues in the CDR3. Trimming took off 2 bases at V and 5 bases at J, with 12 bases between the two ends.

The V gene is TRBV27, the J gene TRBJ2-7, with 7 bases fitting TRBD2. Unmatched junction bases numbered 16, after V lost 1 base and J lost 7 bases. The CDR3 runs to 17 residues. The V gene's germline CDR1 is MNHEY and CDR2 SMNVEV (reference sequence). The CDR3, as DNA: TGTGCCAGCAGTTTATTCGGATTGAGGCGGGGGATGGGTGAGCAGTACTTC. Its translation is CASSLFGLRRGMGEQYF.

The chain joins TRBV20-1 to TRBJ2-1; TRBD2 matches 12 bases. CDR3 length: 15 residues. Unmatched junction bases numbered 5, after V lost 6 bases and J lost 2 bases. CDR1 is DFQATT and CDR2 is SNEGSKA in the germline V gene (reference sequence). CDR3 in DNA: TGCAGTGCCCTAAGACTAGCGGGGGCCTACAATGAGCAGTTCTTC. Translation: CSALRLAGAYNEQFF.

The rearrangement joins TRBV20-1 to TRBJ1-2; D remains unclear. Germline V CDR1 and CDR2: DFQATT, SNEGSKA (reference sequence). The CDR3 covers 12 residues. The V end lost 5 bases, the J end lost 1 base, and 8 bases lay between the germline ends. The CDR3 DNA reads as TGCAGTGCTGCCGGCAGTAACTATGGCTACACCTTC. This codes for CSAAGSNYGYTF.

This clonotype was counted a few times. The chain recombines TRBV7-2 with TRBJ2-1; the D is unclear. The CDR3 is 16 amino acids. Germline V gene sequence: CDR1 SGHTA, CDR2 FQGNSA. The V end was cut by 1 base, the J end by 6 bases, with 16 bases between. The CDR3 reads CASSLGFQELGNEQFF. The CDR3 bases are TGTGCCAGCAGCTTAGGGTTCCAAGAGCTGGGCAATGAGCAGTTCTTC.